This entry lists 17 T cell receptor beta chains sequenced from one sample in a study of blood T cell repertoires in COVID-19 (dated by TCRdb to between 2020 and 2021). The library came from the immunoSEQ multiplex PCR assay. TCRdb retrieved this table from immuneACCESS and kept in-frame rearrangements only. Not all clones are present; in checked studies, unresolved V genes account for under half, and no reason is known for the remainder. Within this sample are around 210,000 clones, with 70% to 90% of them counted one time only. About 0.91% of the sample is in the top ten clones. The sequencing input was peripheral blood. The receptors originated from a man between 60 and 75 years old with COVID-19, enrolled during active disease.

The V and J genes are TRBV9 and TRBJ2-2, with 11 bases aligning to TRBD2. Germline trimming cut 3 bases from V and 7 bases from J; bases unmatched to any gene: 8. Germline V CDR1 and CDR2: SGDLS, YYNGEE. The CDR3 runs 16 residues. The CDR3 protein is CASSAGLADIDGELFF. CDR3 coding DNA: TGTGCCAGCAGCGCGGGACTAGCGGATATTGACGGGGAGCTGTTTTTT.

V and J are TRBV7-9 and TRBJ1-6; no clear D gene. Germline V gives CDR1 SEHNR, CDR2 FQNEAQ (reference sequence). V was pared by 1 base and J by 9 bases, with 7 bases between. The CDR3 runs 13 residues. The CDR3 DNA reads as TGTGCCAGCAGCTTAGATGAGTTTTCACCCCTCCACTTT. Its protein is CASSLDEFSPLHF.

The chain links TRBV4-1 to TRBJ2-7, with 10 bases matching TRBD1. CDR1 and CDR2 (germline): MGHRA, YSYEKL. The CDR3 length is 15 residues. After removal of 5 bases from V and 3 bases from J, the junction contained 7 bases not matched to a gene. The CDR3 region is CASSSPGTGDYEQYF. The CDR3 coding sequence is TGCGCCAGCAGCTCTCCCGGGACAGGGGACTACGAGCAGTACTTC.

This clone is a singleton in its sample. This chain's CDR3 is CASSRGQPKQFF. The CDR3 nucleotides are TGTGCCAGCAGCCGGGGACAGCCGAAGCAGTTCTTC. The J gene is TRBJ2-1, the V gene TRBV5-6; 7 bases fit TRBD1. The trim removed 4 bases at V and 11 bases at J, leaving 6 bases unmatched. There are 12 residues in the CDR3. Germline loops: CDR1 SGHDT, CDR2 YYEEEE.

J is TRBJ2-1 and V is TRBV11-2, with 9 bases lining up with TRBD2. With 0 bases clipped from V and 5 bases from J, the junction kept 2 bases outside the gene matches. The CDR3 is 15 amino acids. Germline values: CDR1 SGHAT, CDR2 FQNNGV. CDR3 loop: CASSLDAGGHNEQFF. CDR3 coding DNA: TGTGCCAGCAGCTTAGATGCGGGAGGGCACAATGAGCAGTTCTTC.

The chain couples TRBV7-8 to TRBJ2-3, with D tentatively TRBD2 (6 bases). The CDR3 covers 14 residues. Trimming took off 5 bases at V and 6 bases at J, with 15 bases between the two ends. Per germline, CDR1 SGHVS and CDR2 FQNEAQ. The CDR3 reads CASSVRSGRDTQYF. The CDR3 DNA follows: TGTGCCAGCAGCGTACGGTCTGGGAGGGATACGCAGTATTTT.

This chain connects TRBV5-4 to TRBJ1-2, with 7 nucleotides matching TRBD1. The CDR3 is made up of 14 amino acids. V lost 3 bases to trimming and J lost 3 bases; unmatched junction nucleotides: 5. Germline CDR1 reads SGHNT; CDR2 reads YYREEE (reference sequence). The CDR3 here is CASSSDRADYGYTF. CDR3 DNA: TGTGCCAGCAGCTCAGACAGGGCTGACTATGGCTACACCTTC.

The genes are TRBV7-9 and TRBJ2-5, with 11 bases aligning to TRBD2. The V segment lost 5 bases and the J segment 3 bases; nucleotides outside the gene matches: 5. The CDR3 consists of 15 residues. Germline CDR1 reads SEHNR; CDR2 reads FQNEAQ (reference sequence). CDR3 DNA sequence: TGTGCCAGCAGCCTAACTAGCGGGAGAGAAGAGACCCAGTACTTC. Translating gives CASSLTSGREETQYF.

The rearrangement uses TRBV11-2 and TRBJ1-6; possibly TRBD1 for D (6 bases). Germline V gene lookup returns CDR1 SGHAT and CDR2 FQNNGV. V dropped 1 base and J dropped 10 bases, with 14 bases sitting between them. The length of the CDR3 is 15 residues. For the CDR3, the DNA is TGTGCCAGCAGCTTAGGGGAAGGGGGAAGCTCACCCCTCCACTTT. This translates into CASSLGEGGSSPLHF.

The table lists this clone with a count of one. V is TRBV24-1 and J is TRBJ1-3; D is possibly TRBD1 (5 bases). The germline V gene encodes CDR1 KGHDR and CDR2 SFDVKD. This CDR3 region has 13 residues. Between the trimmed V and J ends, which lost 3 bases and 8 bases, there was a span of 10 bases. The CDR3 DNA is TGTGCCACCAGTGATCAGGGAGGGGACACCATATATTTT. Amino acid sequence: CATSDQGGDTIYF.

The rearrangement joins TRBV5-4 to TRBJ1-2; unclear D gene. CDR1 is SGHNT and CDR2 is YYREEE in the germline V gene (reference sequence). The length of the CDR3 is 14 residues. V dropped 6 bases and J dropped 3 bases, with 15 bases sitting between them. In nucleotides, the CDR3 is TGTGCCAGCACCAGGATCGAGCTCTACTATGGCTACACCTTC. It specifies CASTRIELYYGYTF. Looking up the rest from reference TRBV5-4 and TRBJ1-2 gives the full variable domain: ETGVTQSPTHLIKTRGQQVTLRCSSQSGHNTVSWYQQALGQGPQFIFQYYREEENGRGNFPPRFSGLQFPNYSSELNVNALELDDSALYLCASTRIELYYGYTFGSGTRLTVV.

The chain joins TRBV6-1 to TRBJ2-7, with a weak D call TRBD1 (5 bases). Germline loops: CDR1 MNHNS, CDR2 SASEGT. The V end was cut by 2 bases, the J end by 0 bases, with 14 bases between. The CDR3 spans 16 residues. The chain's CDR3 is CASSETLQTVSYEQYF. For the CDR3, the DNA is TGTGCCAGCAGTGAAACGCTGCAGACAGTCTCCTACGAGCAGTACTTC.

V gene TRBV30 combines with J gene TRBJ2-3, with D possibly TRBD1 on 6 matching bases. V was trimmed by 5 bases and J by 4 bases, leaving 13 bases between them. The CDR3 runs to 13 residues. Germline CDR1 GTSNPN, CDR2 SVGIG (reference sequence). The CDR3 is CAWARGGADTQYF. The CDR3 nucleotides are TGTGCCTGGGCCAGGGGCGGCGCAGATACGCAGTATTTT.

The genes are TRBV7-7 and TRBJ2-5; 10 positions agree with TRBD1. V was clipped by 4 bases and J by 4 bases; unmatched bases: 6. CDR1 is SSHAT, CDR2 FNYEAQ, per germline (reference sequence). The CDR3 contains 15 residues. The CDR3 here is CASSSGQGEGETQYF. As DNA, the CDR3 is TGTGCCAGCAGCTCTGGACAGGGGGAAGGAGAGACCCAGTACTTC.

The rearrangement uses TRBV9 and TRBJ2-1; 7 bases agree with TRBD2. Germline V gene data show CDR1 as SGDLS and CDR2 as YYNGEE. Trimming removed 0 bases from V and 2 bases from J; junction bases left unmatched: 2. The CDR3 is 15 amino acids. The CDR3 sequence is CASSVGGSTYNEQFF. The CDR3 coding sequence is TGTGCCAGCAGCGTAGGCGGGAGCACCTACAATGAGCAGTTCTTC.

This clone has just a few counts. V gene TRBV2 combines with J gene TRBJ1-4; D remains unclear. CDR1 and CDR2 from the germline V gene are SNHLY and FYNNEI. The germline V and J ends were trimmed by 4 bases and 2 bases, with 11 bases remaining between them. This CDR3 region has 15 residues. DNA for the CDR3: TGTGCCAGCAGTGTATTTAGCGGGACTAATGAAAAACTGTTTTTT. This sequence encodes CASSVFSGTNEKLFF.

CDR3 nucleotide sequence: TGTGCCAGCAGTTTGTCTGGAACAGGGAACGAGCAGTACTTC. Its protein is CASSLSGTGNEQYF. V is TRBV27 and J is TRBJ2-7; weak D call: TRBD1 (6 bases). The CDR3 has 14 residues. CDR1 is MNHEY, CDR2 SMNVEV, per germline (reference sequence). Trimming took off 3 bases at V and 5 bases at J, with 14 bases between the two ends.